Below, one T cell receptor (beta chain) is given with its context. This sample was taken from a study of cytomegalovirus exposure and HLA in healthy donors. Germline CDR1 reads SGDLS; CDR2 reads YYNGEE. V was pared by 1 base and J by 8 bases, with 12 bases between. This CDR3 is built from 14 residues. Primers: 60 Vbeta forward and 13 Jbeta reverse. TCRdb's copy holds only in-frame clones and misses some; the assay was immunoSEQ multiplex PCR. The sample has more than 65,000 clones, 74% seen once. The clonotype was recovered from a woman in her sixties or seventies in good health and CMV-seropositive. The V call is TRBV9, the J call TRBJ1-4; no clear D gene. Sequenced input: PBMCs. This CDR3 is CASSVSLSGEKLFF. The CDR3, as DNA: TGTGCCAGCAGCGTATCCCTCAGCGGAGAAAAACTGTTTTTT.